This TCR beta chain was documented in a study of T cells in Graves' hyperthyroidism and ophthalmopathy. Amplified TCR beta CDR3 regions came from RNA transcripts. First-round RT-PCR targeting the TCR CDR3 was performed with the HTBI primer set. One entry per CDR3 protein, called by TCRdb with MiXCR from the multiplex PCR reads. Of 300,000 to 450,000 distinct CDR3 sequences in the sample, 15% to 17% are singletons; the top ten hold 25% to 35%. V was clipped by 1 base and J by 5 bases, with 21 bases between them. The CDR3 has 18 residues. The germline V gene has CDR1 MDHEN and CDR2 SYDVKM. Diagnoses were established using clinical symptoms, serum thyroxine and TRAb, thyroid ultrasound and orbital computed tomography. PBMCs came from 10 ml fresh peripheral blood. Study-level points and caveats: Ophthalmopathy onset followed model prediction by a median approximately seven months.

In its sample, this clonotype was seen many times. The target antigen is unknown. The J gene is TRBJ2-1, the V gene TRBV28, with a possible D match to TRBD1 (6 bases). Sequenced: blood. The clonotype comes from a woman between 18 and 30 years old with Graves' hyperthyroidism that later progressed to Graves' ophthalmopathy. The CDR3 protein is CASSLYPPFGDRNNEQFF. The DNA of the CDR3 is TGTGCCAGCAGTTTATACCCCCCCTTTGGTGACAGGAACAATGAGCAGTTCTTC.